This T cell receptor beta chain is from a study of T-cell memory formation after mild COVID-19 (dated by TCRdb to about 2021). For context, the study as a whole: Most TCR sequence clusters were specific to one of the two donors. Longitudinal TCRalpha and TCRbeta repertoire sequencing tracked T-cell clones expanding and contracting after mild COVID-19 in two donors. Two young, previously healthy adult volunteers made up the cohort, one male and one female. Points the paper makes about the study in general: Clones contracting from day 15 to 85 had balanced CD4/CD8 phenotypes, while a second wave expanding from day 15 to 37 was biased towards CD4+. Some responding clones were detected in pre-infection memory, suggesting pre-existing cross-reactive memory T cells joined the SARS-CoV-2 response. Contracting CD4+ clones were found mainly in CM and EM memory subsets, while CD8+ clones were enriched in EMRA. The second-wave clones that peaked on day 37 were not confirmed to be SARS-CoV-2 specific. The study included only a couple of mild cases, and larger cohorts that include severe cases with pre-infection samples were judged to be necessary.

For sequencing, an Illumina NovaSeq 6000 was employed. cDNA libraries for TCRalpha and TCRbeta were prepared by 5'RACE using constant-segment primers, with sample barcodes and unique molecular identifiers added. RNA was extracted from every sample with Trizol reagent. Amplification of the libraries took two PCR steps, and the second step added a second sample barcode plus Illumina TruSeq adapters. Sequencing of the libraries was done on an Illumina NovaSeq, producing 2 x 150 bp paired-end reads. On the authors' methods: Demultiplexing of reads and collapsing into UMI-guided consensus sequences were performed with migec v1.2.7. Using mixcr v2.1.11, the UMI consensuses were aligned to TRA and TRB V and J templates and assembled into clonotypes. Expanded or contracted clonotypes were those called significant by both edgeR and NoisET, with noise models trained on biological replicates. For edgeR calls, the cutoffs were a false discovery rate-adjusted p below 0.01 and a log2 fold-change threshold of 1. As an exploratory analysis of dynamics, max-normalized trajectories of the 1000 most abundant clonotypes were examined with PCA combined with hierarchical clustering. Separately sequenced CD4+ and CD8+ repertoires were used to assign the CD4 or CD8 phenotype of responding clones. The raw public reads went through TCRdb reprocessing: fastp at Q25, MiXCR clone calling, in-frame beta chains kept. All rows with the same CDR3 protein become a single entry with the most common DNA and genes. The V and J calls, along with clone size, are taken from TCRdb and not from the paper's own processing. The sample contains 250,000 or so distinct CDR3 sequences, around a tenth of them found a single time. The leading ten clones occupy roughly 21% of the sample.

Worth noting for this clonotype: Its target antigen remains unknown. Qualities for individual bases were not recorded, and no much larger clone is one base off.

From the cysteine up to the phenylalanine, the CDR3 has a length of 13 residues. Only the CDR3 DNA is retained, 39 bases long and in frame from the first base. V drops 0 bases and J drops 6 bases, leaving 9 bases in between. Per the germline V gene, SGDLS is the CDR1 and YYNGEE is the CDR2. PBMCs were isolated by Ficoll-Paque density gradient centrifugation. The chain couples TRBV9 to TRBJ1-2; the best D guess is TRBD1, with 5 bases matching. This clonotype was sampled from a man between 18 and 35 years old who had mild COVID-19 (a few samples of this study predate the infection). The sample titles of this study are shuffled in the database, so cell type and time point are left out; the donor was told from shared clones. Sample: PBMCs or a T cell subset sorted from them (not recorded which). The CDR3 reads CASSVDGHNGYTF. The nucleotides are TGTGCCAGCAGCGTAGATGGACACAATGGCTACACCTTC.